Listed below are T cell receptor beta chains from one sample, sequenced in a study of cytomegalovirus exposure and HLA in healthy donors. The protocol was immunoSEQ multiplex PCR, while the TCRdb copy is restricted to in-frame clones and leaves out a portion. The sample lists around 110,000 clones, about four fifths occurring once. Sequenced material: PBMCs. These receptors originate from a woman aged 18-35 years in good health and CMV-seronegative. Each CDR3 is given with its conserved first and last residue. D genes are given only for firm matches. Rows may omit the clone size; those that give it use once, few, many or a size class.

j_call d_call clone_size v_call cdr3_length cdr3_aa cdr3_nt
TRBJ1-2 . . TRBV11-2 15 CASSLSVLQGDGYTF TGTGCCAGCAGCTTAAGCGTTCTACAGGGAGATGGCTACACCTTC
TRBJ1-4 . . TRBV7-2 16 CASSLVAGAFNEKLFF TGTGCCAGCAGCTTAGTGGCAGGGGCGTTTAATGAAAAACTGTTTTTT
TRBJ2-1 . once TRBV5-1 17 CASSLAKIRGSYNEQFF TGCGCCAGCAGCTTGGCCAAGATACGGGGCTCCTACAATGAGCAGTTCTTC
TRBJ1-1 . once TRBV7-8 15 CASSPLLAMNTEAFF TGTGCCAGCAGCCCTTTATTGGCCATGAACACTGAAGCTTTCTTT
TRBJ2-1 TRBD2 . TRBV5-1 18 CASSLNGGAVPALGEQFF TGCGCCAGCAGCTTGAACGGGGGGGCCGTCCCAGCACTTGGTGAGCAGTTCTTC
TRBJ1-1 TRBD1 . TRBV27 16 CASRQGTGVMNTEAFF TGTGCCAGCAGGCAAGGGACAGGGGTCATGAACACTGAAGCTTTCTTT
TRBJ1-2 TRBD1 . TRBV7-2 15 CASSSTGQGGYGYTF TGTGCCAGCAGCTCCACGGGACAGGGCGGCTATGGCTACACCTTC
TRBJ2-5 TRBD2 . TRBV7-2 15 CASSQTSGGAETQYF TGTGCCAGCAGTCAGACTAGCGGGGGGGCGGAGACCCAGTACTTC
TRBJ1-1 . once TRBV9 13 CASSQGGGTEAFF TGTGCCAGCAGCCAAGGGGGGGGTACTGAAGCTTTCTTT
TRBJ2-1 . . TRBV7-8 16 CASSLNSGQPNNEQFF TGTGCCAGCAGCTTAAACTCAGGACAGCCGAACAATGAGCAGTTCTTC
TRBJ2-7 TRBD1 . TRBV28 15 CASSLLTGSSYEQYF TGTGCCAGCAGTTTATTGACAGGGTCCTCCTACGAGCAGTACTTC
TRBJ2-6 TRBD2 few TRBV30 18 CAWSLLAGLDTGANVLTF TGTGCCTGGAGTCTGTTAGCGGGGCTAGACACGGGGGCCAACGTCCTGACTTTC
TRBJ1-2 TRBD1 . TRBV28 14 CASSLWGTGGSYTF TGTGCCAGCAGTTTATGGGGGACAGGGGGCAGCTACACCTTC
TRBJ1-6 . . TRBV2 12 CASTRDGSPLHF TGTGCCAGCACGAGGGATGGCTCACCCCTCCACTTT
TRBJ1-1 . . TRBV6-1 15 CASKTGLQANTEAFF TGTGCCAGCAAGACGGGATTACAAGCGAACACTGAAGCTTTCTTT
TRBJ1-5 . . TRBV7-9 14 CASSLGAESQPQHF TGTGCCAGCAGCTTAGGGGCCGAATCTCAGCCCCAGCATTTT
TRBJ1-1 . . TRBV7-3 15 CASSLMAGMNTEAFF TGTGCCAGCAGCTTAATGGCAGGTATGAACACTGAAGCTTTCTTT
TRBJ2-7 TRBD2 once TRBV4-2 15 CASSQERGDTYEQYF TGTGCCAGCAGCCAAGAGCGGGGGGATACCTACGAGCAGTACTTC
TRBJ2-2 TRBD1 . TRBV6-5 14 CASSKGQGTGELFF TGTGCCAGCAGTAAAGGACAGGGCACCGGGGAGCTGTTTTTT
TRBJ1-2 . . TRBV6-5 15 CASSYVDTANYGYTF TGTGCCAGCAGTTACGTGGACACCGCTAACTATGGCTACACCTTC
TRBJ2-2 . . TRBV7-2 15 CASSLTSLNTGELFF TGTGCCAGCAGCCTAACTAGCCTGAACACCGGGGAGCTGTTTTTT
TRBJ2-5 TRBD1 . TRBV4-1 16 CASSQTGTGVQETQYF TGCGCCAGCAGCCAAACCGGGACAGGGGTCCAAGAGACCCAGTACTTC
TRBJ2-2 . few TRBV9 15 CASSPRTHGTGELFF TGTGCCAGCAGCCCGCGTACTCACGGCACCGGGGAGCTGTTTTTT
TRBJ1-2 . few TRBV4-2 15 CASSPPTGLDYGYTF TGTGCCAGCAGCCCCCCAACAGGCCTAGACTATGGCTACACCTTC
TRBJ2-3 . medium-sized TRBV6-5 16 CASSYVGLAATDTQYF TGTGCCAGCAGTTACGTGGGACTCGCGGCCACAGATACGCAGTATTTT
TRBJ1-1 . few TRBV6-1 13 CASSEAPRTEAFF TGTGCCAGCAGTGAAGCGCCCAGGACTGAAGCTTTCTTT
TRBJ1-6 TRBD1 . TRBV5-6 15 CASSFRDRVGSPLHF TGTGCCAGCAGCTTCCGGGACAGGGTAGGGTCACCCCTCCACTTT
TRBJ2-1 TRBD2 . TRBV12-5 14 CASVSGVLNNEQFF TGTGCTAGTGTTAGCGGGGTATTAAACAATGAGCAGTTCTTC
TRBJ1-5 . . TRBV6-5 13 CASSSQGSQPQHF TGTGCCAGCAGTTCACAGGGAAGTCAGCCCCAGCATTTT
TRBJ1-2 TRBD1 . TRBV18 15 CASSPAGQGSLGYTF TGTGCCAGCTCACCAGCGGGACAGGGGTCTTTGGGCTACACCTTC
TRBJ1-1 . . TRBV6-1 13 CASSTEGGTEAFF TGTGCCAGCAGTACCGAGGGGGGGACTGAAGCTTTCTTT
TRBJ2-3 . . TRBV29-1 11 CSGQSTDTQYF TGCAGCGGTCAGAGCACAGATACGCAGTATTTT
TRBJ1-1 . . TRBV29-1 14 CSVAHLGGNTEAFF TGCAGCGTGGCCCATTTAGGAGGGAACACTGAAGCTTTCTTT
TRBJ1-2 . . TRBV4-1 14 CASSHPDRSNGYTF TGCGCCAGCAGCCACCCTGACAGGTCGAACGGCTACACCTTC
TRBJ1-6 . . TRBV19 14 CATRRRGPDSPLHF TGTGCCACCCGGCGACGAGGTCCAGATTCACCCCTCCACTTT
TRBJ1-4 TRBD1 . TRBV28 14 CASRTGTGDEKLFF TGTGCCAGCAGGACCGGGACAGGCGATGAAAAACTGTTTTTT
TRBJ2-5 . . TRBV5-6 13 CASSLGPTETQYF TGTGCCAGCAGCTTAGGCCCGACAGAAACCCAGTACTTC
TRBJ2-5 TRBD1 . TRBV5-1 16 CASSSMQRTGGETQYF TGCGCCAGCAGCTCGATGCAAAGGACAGGCGGCGAGACCCAGTACTTC
TRBJ1-5 . few TRBV10-3 14 CAIRDTGSNQPQHF TGTGCCATCAGGGACACAGGGAGCAATCAGCCCCAGCATTTT
TRBJ1-2 TRBD1 . TRBV2 14 CASVAETGVYGYTF TGTGCCAGCGTCGCCGAGACAGGGGTCTATGGCTACACCTTC
TRBJ2-3 . . TRBV6-5 15 CASSYSTGSTDTQYF TGTGCCAGCAGTTACTCAACAGGGAGCACAGATACGCAGTATTTT
TRBJ2-2 TRBD1 . TRBV5-4 16 CASSPRQGANTGELFF TGTGCCAGCAGCCCGCGACAGGGCGCGAACACCGGGGAGCTGTTTTTT
TRBJ1-5 . few TRBV6-4 14 CASRRGGGDQPQHF TGTGCCAGCAGGAGGGGGGGAGGTGATCAGCCCCAGCATTTT